What follows describes a single T cell receptor (beta chain). Its antigen is unknown. This entry is derived from a study of cytomegalovirus exposure and HLA in healthy donors. As for the study in general: According to later analysis, the same platform produced the 120 validation and 666 first-cohort repertoires.

Among the roughly 120 subjects of the validation cohort, separate from the approximately 660-subject first cohort, were the donors. The assay was immunoSEQ multiplex PCR, and TCRdb's table has in-frame clones only and misses some. This table holds a few hundred thousand clones, 86% found once. Study results and limitations: There were some public TCRs occurring in many donors, but most TCR sequences were rare. The authors listed around 150 TCR beta chains as cytomegalovirus-associated.

The germline V gene encodes CDR1 SNHLY and CDR2 FYNNEI. The V and J ends lost 1 base and 5 bases respectively, with 12 bases between them. This CDR3 spans 14 amino acids. The chain couples TRBV2 to TRBJ2-7, with D possibly TRBD2 on 6 matching bases. The sample consisted of PBMCs. This receptor was taken from a young woman in good health and CMV-seronegative. The CDR3 sequence is CASSEGTSLNEQYF. In nucleotides, the CDR3 is TGTGCCAGCAGTGAAGGAACTAGCTTGAACGAGCAGTACTTC.